This TCR beta chain was identified during a study of T cell changes during pregnancy in multiple sclerosis. The method was immunoSEQ multiplex PCR; TCRdb's version includes in-frame clones alone and lacks a portion of them. The table records some 120,000 clones, approximately 94% of them present only once. The trim removed 4 bases at V and 2 bases at J, leaving 9 bases unmatched. This CDR3 is built from 16 residues. CDR1 MNHEY and CDR2 SVGAGI come from the germline V gene. This specimen was peripheral blood, taken before pregnancy. The receptor was derived from a female donor with multiple sclerosis, enrolled in a pregnancy study. The chain couples TRBV6-5 to TRBJ2-7; TRBD2 matches 9 bases. The CDR3, as DNA: TGTGCCAGCAGTTCCTTACTAGCGGGCCCTACCTACGAGCAGTACTTC. This codes for CASSSLLAGPTYEQYF.